The T cell receptor (beta chain) under discussion was sequenced for a study of CD8 T cells in ankylosing spondylitis. General study results and limits: Reports of some motif variants in reactive arthritis synovial fluid and blood predate this one.

The CDR3 spans 14 residues. CDR1 SGHRS and CDR2 YFSETQ come from the germline V gene. With 2 bases removed from V and 4 bases from J, the gap between germline ends came to 10 bases. This clonotype has at least ten counts. What it binds is not known. TCRdb called the 5' RACE reads again in MiXCR, with one record for every CDR3 protein. The profile shows around 230,000 distinct CDR3 sequences, less than 10% of them singletons. The sequencing sample was made of blood, either unsorted or a sorted T cell fraction (not recorded which). V usage is TRBV5-1 and J usage is TRBJ2-1; D might be TRBD2 (6 bases). The TCR was taken from a male donor with ankylosing spondylitis or in good health (not recorded which). The CDR3 loop is CASSFDGGYNEQFF. The DNA for the CDR3 is TGCGCCAGCAGCTTCGACGGAGGGTACAATGAGCAGTTCTTC.